This T cell receptor (beta chain) was profiled in a study of T and B cells in COVID-19 patients (dated by TCRdb to 2020 to 2022). At the level of the whole study: Using TRB and IGH repertoire sequencing of peripheral blood, the study characterized adaptive immunity in COVID-19 patients who had active infection or had recovered. Median age was almost 35 years in the recovered cohort versus roughly 70 years in the active-infection cohort. The repository of TCR and BCR sequences included some 70 time points from 37 patients, and more than 8.3 million TCR sequences were analysed. A couple of patients were in both the active and recovered cohorts because samples existed from active disease and from after recovery. As many as 9 follow-up blood samples were taken per patient, and some of the samples covered different disease stages within the same individual. In the active-infection cohort, about 90% of the roughly 20 patients had comorbidities linked to unfavorable COVID-19 outcome. Critical illness requiring mechanical ventilation or ECMO was present in about 65% of the 20 patients in the active-infection cohort. A recovered cohort included about 18 patients who provided fewer than 25 samples, and most of these patients had mild to moderate COVID-19 treated on an outpatient basis. For the repertoire analyses, the comparison was an age-matched reference group of a few dozen healthy donors who were negative for COVID-19 antibodies. General study outcomes and caveats: Specific T cell subsets (CD4+/Treg/CD8+) and sorted SARS-CoV-2-responsive or tetramer+ T cells had not yet been sequenced, with those experiments still ongoing. Few blood samples were available from mildly ill patients while symptoms were present, and early samples from severe cases were likewise scarce. During active COVID-19 the TRB repertoires were highly clonal, but at recovery diversity and richness rose above the levels seen in healthy donors. The reported TCR clusters were said to need prospective validation before any clinical use. Patients with COVID-19 were reported to show strongly skewed TRBV/TRBJ gene usage. The cohort was considered too small for HLA contributions to COVID-19 susceptibility or severity to be assessed. A total of around 2,500 TCR clusters were exclusive to the recovered cohort, and roughly 31 of those clusters were low-pGen clusters.

TRB repertoires were amplified from about 260-540 ng of genomic DNA extracted from blood. The CDR3 goes from the cysteine to the phenylalanine over 14 residues. Only the CDR3 DNA stays, 42 bases, in frame from base 1. Taken from the germline V gene, the CDR1 and CDR2 loops are MNHNS and SASEGT. Trimmed from V: 5 bases; trimmed from J: 3 bases; junction bases lacking a gene match: 2. The sequencing machine was an Illumina MiSeq. Multiplex PCR with BIOMED2 TRB-A/B primer pools was used to amplify the TRB rearrangements. Illumina-compatible adapters and 7-nucleotide sample barcodes were added to the amplicons in two consecutive PCRs. Phusion HS II polymerase was used for all library PCRs. Amplicons were purified from gel with the NucleoSpin Gel and PCR Clean-up kit, quantified on Qubit, and pooled at 3 to 5 nM. The quality of the amplicon pool was checked on an Agilent 2100 Bioanalyzer prior to Illumina next-generation sequencing. The published analysis was carried out like this. MiXCR 3.0.8 with the default MiXCR reference library was used to annotate TRB rearrangements. Sequences with fewer than 2 reads and non-productive reads were filtered out, and every unique CDR3 nucleotide sequence was treated as a single clone. Clonality, diversity, richness and V-J gene usage were calculated in R 3.5.1. GLIPH2 was used for TCR clustering by CDR3 similarity, and generation probabilities were calculated by OLGA. GLIPH2 clusters were kept only if they contained at least four unique TCR clonotypes found in at least three individuals. TCRdb reran the public reads through fastp at Q25 and MiXCR, keeping productive beta chains. Here each entry gathers all rows of one CDR3 protein and keeps the most common genes and DNA. TCRdb assigned the V and J calls; the authors' analysis was not used. The table for this sample lists about 22,000 distinct CDR3 sequences; 29% of them were counted only once. Together, the top ten hold 2.8% of the sample.

With regard to this clonotype: The antigen it recognizes is unknown. No clone much larger than this one lies a single base away; base qualities are absent.

The rearrangement combines TRBV6-1 with TRBJ2-1; TRBD2 matches 9 bases in the middle. Material: blood. The TCR originated in a human donor who had recovered from COVID-19. DNA sequence: TGTGCCAGCAGTCGTAGCGGGAGCTACAATGAGCAGTTCTTC. Translated, it reads CASSRSGSYNEQFF.